This is a list of T cell receptor beta chains from one sample in a study of read filtering for tumor transcriptome and immune sequencing. MiXCR, run by TCRdb on the reads, gives a single entry per CDR3 protein. Here the sample spans some 120,000 distinct CDR3 sequences, 10% to 15% being singletons. Sequences were obtained from a population of CD138-negative cells sorted from bone marrow. These receptors all come from a donor at least 40 years old with multiple myeloma. Both conserved end residues are part of each CDR3. D genes are given only for firm matches. Clone size is not always given. Where it is, it says once, few, many or a class for expanded clones.

size: many
V: TRBV5-1
D: TRBD1
J: TRBJ2-5
CDR3: CASSPTGTGVQETQYF
DNA: TGCGCCAGCAGCCCTACCGGGACAGGGGTACAAGAGACCCAGTACTTC

size: many
V: TRBV20-1
D: NA
J: TRBJ2-3
CDR3: CSATSGTPGPSTDTQYF
DNA: TGCAGTGCTACATCCGGGACGCCGGGCCCTAGCACAGATACGCAGTATTTT

size: NA
V: TRBV12-3/TRBV12-4
D: NA
J: TRBJ2-1
CDR3: CASSPTRGRGDIFEQFF
DNA: TGTGCCAGCAGTCCCACCCGGGGCCGAGGGGACATTTTCGAGCAGTTCTTC

size: many
V: TRBV29-1
D: TRBD2
J: TRBJ2-5
CDR3: CSVGLAGVAQETQYF
DNA: TGCAGCGTGGGACTAGCGGGAGTGGCCCAAGAGACCCAGTACTTC

size: many
V: TRBV11-2
D: NA
J: TRBJ2-2
CDR3: CASSLRTNTGELFF
DNA: TGTGCCAGCAGCTTGAGGACGAACACCGGGGAGCTGTTTTTT

size: many
V: TRBV19
D: TRBD2
J: TRBJ2-7
CDR3: CASRPAETSGYEQYF
DNA: TGTGCCAGTAGGCCCGCCGAGACTAGCGGCTACGAGCAGTACTTC

size: many
V: TRBV20-1
D: TRBD1
J: TRBJ1-1
CDR3: CSALRDRGTEAFF
DNA: TGCAGTGCCCTCCGGGACAGGGGTACTGAAGCTTTCTTT

size: many
V: TRBV18
D: TRBD1
J: TRBJ2-2
CDR3: CASVTGQVNTGELFF
DNA: TGTGCCAGCGTGACCGGACAGGTTAACACCGGGGAGCTGTTTTTT

size: many
V: TRBV6-1
D: NA
J: TRBJ2-1
CDR3: CASSEPIIYNEQFF
DNA: TGTGCCAGCAGTGAACCTATCATCTACAATGAGCAGTTCTTC

size: many
V: TRBV29-1
D: TRBD2
J: TRBJ2-5
CDR3: CSVQTSGEETQYF
DNA: TGCAGCGTTCAGACTAGCGGGGAAGAGACCCAGTACTTC

size: many
V: TRBV6-2/TRBV6-3
D: NA
J: TRBJ2-2
CDR3: CASSFTHTGELFF
DNA: TGTGCCAGCAGTTTCACTCACACCGGGGAGCTGTTTTTT

size: many
V: TRBV9
D: TRBD2
J: TRBJ2-1
CDR3: CASSVVGGGATIQFF
DNA: TGTGCCAGCAGCGTAGTTGGCGGGGGGGCTACAATCCAGTTCTTC

size: many
V: TRBV5-1
D: TRBD1
J: TRBJ2-1
CDR3: CASSLGGTTGGSIF
DNA: TGCGCCAGCAGCTTGGGGGGGACGACAGGGGGTTCGATCTTC

size: many
V: TRBV2
D: NA
J: TRBJ1-5
CDR3: CASSGPFHQPQHF
DNA: TGTGCCAGCAGTGGGCCTTTTCATCAGCCCCAGCATTTT

size: many
V: TRBV7-2
D: NA
J: TRBJ2-3
CDR3: CASSLGTAAGTQYF
DNA: TGTGCCAGCAGCTTAGGGACCGCAGCAGGGACGCAGTATTTT

size: many
V: TRBV5-1
D: TRBD2
J: TRBJ2-1
CDR3: CASSLGEREGNEQFF
DNA: TGCGCCAGCAGCTTGGGCGAGCGGGAGGGGAATGAGCAGTTCTTC

size: few
V: TRBV12-3/TRBV12-4
D: NA
J: TRBJ2-1
CDR3: CASSPFRAYNEQFF
DNA: TGTGCCAGCAGTCCCTTTAGGGCCTACAATGAGCAGTTCTTC

size: many
V: TRBV4-2
D: NA
J: TRBJ1-1
CDR3: CASSQAWQGNTEAFF
DNA: TGTGCCAGCAGCCAAGCCTGGCAGGGGAACACTGAAGCTTTCTTT

size: many
V: TRBV7-2
D: TRBD1
J: TRBJ1-5
CDR3: CASSYRTGDNQPQHF
DNA: TGTGCCAGCAGCTATAGGACAGGGGACAATCAGCCCCAGCATTTT

size: few
V: TRBV12-3/TRBV12-4
D: NA
J: TRBJ2-7
CDR3: CASSGLSYEQCF
DNA: TGTGCCAGCAGCGGGCTCTCCTACGAGCAGTGCTTC

size: many
V: TRBV28
D: NA
J: TRBJ2-1
CDR3: CASNRGRPPELINEQFF
DNA: TGTGCCAGCAATCGCGGGCGCCCCCCGGAGTTGATCAATGAGCAGTTCTTC

size: many
V: TRBV5-1
D: TRBD1
J: TRBJ2-7
CDR3: CASSFGQGNDEQYF
DNA: TGCGCCAGCAGCTTCGGACAGGGGAATGACGAGCAGTACTTC

size: NA
V: TRBV12-3/TRBV12-4
D: NA
J: TRBJ2-2
CDR3: CASSPGRAGELFF
DNA: TGTGCCAGCAGTCCCGGCAGGGCCGGGGAGCTGTTTTTT

size: many
V: TRBV6-5
D: TRBD2
J: TRBJ2-1
CDR3: CASTTSGTYNEQFF
DNA: TGTGCCAGCACAACTAGCGGGACCTACAATGAGCAGTTCTTC

size: many
V: TRBV7-9
D: TRBD1
J: TRBJ2-5
CDR3: CASISTGTEETQYF
DNA: TGTGCCAGCATCTCGACCGGGACAGAAGAGACCCAGTACTTC

size: many
V: TRBV19
D: TRBD1
J: TRBJ1-5
CDR3: CASTEQGARQPQHF
DNA: TGTGCCAGTACCGAACAGGGGGCACGTCAGCCCCAGCATTTT

size: many
V: TRBV6-1
D: NA
J: TRBJ2-3
CDR3: CASRGSGTDTQYF
DNA: TGTGCCAGCAGGGGAAGCGGTACAGATACGCAGTATTTT

size: many
V: TRBV19
D: NA
J: TRBJ2-3
CDR3: CASSGYGSGRSTDTQYF
DNA: TGTGCCAGTAGTGGTTACGGGTCCGGACGGAGCACAGATACGCAGTATTTT

size: many
V: TRBV11-3
D: NA
J: TRBJ2-1
CDR3: CASSLGVYNEQFF
DNA: TGTGCCAGCAGTTTAGGAGTATACAATGAGCAGTTCTTC

size: NA
V: TRBV3-1
D: NA
J: TRBJ2-1
CDR3: CASSQFLAGHEQFF
DNA: TGTGCCAGCAGCCAATTCCTGGCCGGGCATGAGCAGTTCTTC

size: many
V: TRBV6-5
D: NA
J: TRBJ2-2
CDR3: CASRGGTGELFF
DNA: TGTGCCAGCAGGGGGGGCACCGGGGAGCTGTTTTTT

size: NA
V: TRBV3-1
D: NA
J: TRBJ2-3
CDR3: CASSQSQLPSTDTQYF
DNA: TGTGCCAGCAGCCAATCACAGCTGCCTAGCACAGATACGCAGTATTTT

size: many
V: TRBV29-1
D: NA
J: TRBJ2-7
CDR3: CSVGRGTWGTYEQYF
DNA: TGCAGCGTTGGACGGGGGACGTGGGGCACCTACGAGCAGTACTTC

size: many
V: TRBV11-3
D: NA
J: TRBJ2-1
CDR3: CASSSAASGWQFF
DNA: TGTGCCAGCAGCTCAGCAGCAAGCGGCTGGCAGTTCTTC

size: many
V: TRBV9
D: NA
J: TRBJ2-1
CDR3: CASSPRAGNSNEQFF
DNA: TGTGCCAGCAGCCCTCGGGCGGGTAATTCGAATGAGCAGTTCTTC

size: many
V: TRBV5-1
D: TRBD1
J: TRBJ1-1
CDR3: CASSGGQVNTEAFF
DNA: TGCGCCAGCAGCGGAGGACAGGTGAACACTGAAGCTTTCTTT

size: NA
V: TRBV28
D: NA
J: TRBJ2-3
CDR3: CASRTGNSDTQYF
DNA: TGTGCCAGCAGAACAGGGAACTCAGATACGCAGTATTTT

size: many
V: TRBV6-1
D: TRBD1
J: TRBJ2-1
CDR3: CASRGTGGIYNEQFF
DNA: TGTGCCAGCAGGGGGACAGGCGGAATTTACAATGAGCAGTTCTTC

size: NA
V: TRBV20-1
D: NA
J: TRBJ2-1
CDR3: CSIKTSSYNEQFF
DNA: TGCAGTATAAAGACTAGCTCCTACAATGAGCAGTTCTTC

size: few
V: TRBV7-9
D: TRBD2
J: TRBJ2-7
CDR3: CASSSSGTSNKQYF
DNA: TGTGCCAGCAGCTCATCCGGGACTAGTAATAAGCAGTACTTC

size: NA
V: TRBV28
D: NA
J: TRBJ2-2
CDR3: CASNLLVTGELFF
DNA: TGCGCCAGCAACCTTTTGGTCACCGGGGAGCTGTTTTTT

size: NA
V: TRBV7-3
D: TRBD2
J: TRBJ2-2
CDR3: CASSLAGGVDTGELFF
DNA: TGTGCCAGCTCGCTAGCGGGAGGGGTCGACACCGGGGAGCTGTTTTTT